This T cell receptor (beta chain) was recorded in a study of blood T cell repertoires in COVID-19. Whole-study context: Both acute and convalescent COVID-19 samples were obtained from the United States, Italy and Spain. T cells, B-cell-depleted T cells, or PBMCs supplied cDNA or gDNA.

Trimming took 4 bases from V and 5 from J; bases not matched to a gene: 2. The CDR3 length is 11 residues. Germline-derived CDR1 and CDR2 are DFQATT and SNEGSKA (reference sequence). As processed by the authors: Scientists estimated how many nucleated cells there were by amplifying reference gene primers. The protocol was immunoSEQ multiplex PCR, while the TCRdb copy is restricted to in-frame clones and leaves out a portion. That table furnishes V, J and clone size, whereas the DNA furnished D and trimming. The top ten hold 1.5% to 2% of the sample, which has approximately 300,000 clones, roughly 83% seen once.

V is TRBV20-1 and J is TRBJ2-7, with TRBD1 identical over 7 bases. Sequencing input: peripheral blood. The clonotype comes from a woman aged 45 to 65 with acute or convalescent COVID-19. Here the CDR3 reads CSATRGHEQYF. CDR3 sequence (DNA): TGCAGTGCTACGAGGGGGCACGAGCAGTACTTC.